This T cell receptor (beta chain) was obtained from a study of early T cells in non-severe SARS-CoV-2 infection. Only a few counts were recorded for this clonotype. The target antigen is unknown. TCRdb reprocessed the 5' RACE reads with MiXCR, giving one entry per CDR3 protein. The sample lists about 47,000 distinct CDR3 sequences, approximately 10% seen once, with roughly 13% in the top ten. Study-level points and caveats: Private and CD4 specificities were missed by VDJdb matching, which favored anti-spike CD8 responses.

This TCR was recovered from an adult who was a healthcare worker with PCR-confirmed SARS-CoV-2 infection or an uninfected control (not recorded which). Specimen: whole blood.

The CDR3 DNA sequence: TGCAGTGCTACCCCCGGCCTAGCGGGGGTCCCGGGGGCCTGGGATACGCAGTATTTT. Its translation is CSATPGLAGVPGAWDTQYF. The gene calls are TRBV20-1 and TRBJ2-3; 10 bases agree with TRBD2. The CDR3 extends over 19 amino acids. Germline loops: CDR1 DFQATT, CDR2 SNEGSKA (reference sequence). V gave up 4 bases and J gave up 6 bases; unmatched junction bases: 22.